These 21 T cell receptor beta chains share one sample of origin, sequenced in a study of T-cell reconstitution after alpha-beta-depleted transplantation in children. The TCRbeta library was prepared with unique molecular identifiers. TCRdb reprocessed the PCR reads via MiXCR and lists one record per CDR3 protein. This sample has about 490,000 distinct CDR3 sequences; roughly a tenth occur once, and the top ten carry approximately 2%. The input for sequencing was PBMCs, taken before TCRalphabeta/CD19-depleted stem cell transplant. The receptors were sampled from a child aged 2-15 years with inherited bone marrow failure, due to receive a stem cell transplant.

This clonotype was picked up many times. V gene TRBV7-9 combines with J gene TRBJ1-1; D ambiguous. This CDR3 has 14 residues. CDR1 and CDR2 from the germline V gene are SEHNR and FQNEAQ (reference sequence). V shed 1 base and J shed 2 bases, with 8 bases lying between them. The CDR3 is CASSLVSSNTEAFF. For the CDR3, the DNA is TGTGCCAGCAGCTTAGTCTCCAGCAACACTGAAGCTTTCTTT.

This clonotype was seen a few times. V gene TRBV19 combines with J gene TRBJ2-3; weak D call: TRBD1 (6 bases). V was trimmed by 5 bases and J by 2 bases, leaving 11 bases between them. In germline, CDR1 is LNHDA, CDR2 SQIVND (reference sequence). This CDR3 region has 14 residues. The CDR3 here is CASSPGQLTDTQYF. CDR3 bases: TGTGCCAGTAGTCCAGGACAGCTCACAGATACGCAGTATTTT.

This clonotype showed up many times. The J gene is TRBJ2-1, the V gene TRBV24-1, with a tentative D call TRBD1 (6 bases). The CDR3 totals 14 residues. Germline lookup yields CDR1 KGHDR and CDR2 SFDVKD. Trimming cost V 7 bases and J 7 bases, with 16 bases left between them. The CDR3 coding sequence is TGTGCCACCAGCAGGGGTTCAACCCTAAATGAGCAGTTCTTC. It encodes CATSRGSTLNEQFF.

The CDR3 bases are TGTGCCAGCAGCTTATCGCAGGTTCAAGAGACCCAGTACTTC. Amino acid sequence: CASSLSQVQETQYF. The chain is built from TRBV7-9 and TRBJ2-5; unclear D gene. Trimming took 2 bases from V and 2 from J, leaving 9 bases between them. Germline values: CDR1 SEHNR, CDR2 FQNEAQ (reference sequence). The CDR3 is 14 amino acids. Full variable domain (rest looked up from reference TRBV7-9 and TRBJ2-5): DTGVSQNPRHKITKRGQNVTFRCDPISEHNRLYWYRQTLGQGPEFLTYFQNEAQLEKSRLLSDRFSAERPKGSFSTLEIQRTEQGDSAMYLCASSLSQVQETQYFGPGTRLLVL.

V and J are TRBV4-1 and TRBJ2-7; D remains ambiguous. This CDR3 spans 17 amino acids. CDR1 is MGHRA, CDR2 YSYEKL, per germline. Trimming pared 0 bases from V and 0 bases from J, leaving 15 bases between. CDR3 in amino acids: CASSQDSVEYSSYEQYF. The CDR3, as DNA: TGCGCCAGCAGCCAAGATTCCGTCGAGTATAGCTCCTACGAGCAGTACTTC.

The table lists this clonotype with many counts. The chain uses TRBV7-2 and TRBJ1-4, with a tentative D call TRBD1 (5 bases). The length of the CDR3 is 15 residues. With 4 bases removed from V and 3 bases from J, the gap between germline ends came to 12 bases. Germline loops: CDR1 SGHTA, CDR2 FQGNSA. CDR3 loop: CASSSGRDPNEKLFF. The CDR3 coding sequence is TGTGCCAGCAGCTCGGGGCGGGACCCTAATGAAAAACTGTTTTTT.

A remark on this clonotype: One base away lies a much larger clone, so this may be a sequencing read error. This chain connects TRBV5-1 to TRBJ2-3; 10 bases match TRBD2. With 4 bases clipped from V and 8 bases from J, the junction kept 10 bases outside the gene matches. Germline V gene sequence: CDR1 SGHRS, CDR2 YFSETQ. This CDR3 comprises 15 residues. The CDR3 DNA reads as TGCGCCAGCAGCCCCGGACTAGCGGTACGGGGTACGCAGTATTTT. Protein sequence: CASSPGLAVRGTQYF.

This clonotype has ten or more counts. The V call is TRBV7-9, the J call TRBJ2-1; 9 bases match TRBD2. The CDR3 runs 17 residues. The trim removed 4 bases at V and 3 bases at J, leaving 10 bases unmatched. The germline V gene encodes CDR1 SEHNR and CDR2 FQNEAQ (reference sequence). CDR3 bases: TGTGCCAGCAGCTCACTCCGACTAGCGGCGGTCTACAATGAGCAGTTCTTC. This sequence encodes CASSSLRLAAVYNEQFF. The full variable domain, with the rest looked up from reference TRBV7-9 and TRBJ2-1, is DTGVSQNPRHKITKRGQNVTFRCDPISEHNRLYWYRQTLGQGPEFLTYFQNEAQLEKSRLLSDRFSAERPKGSFSTLEIQRTEQGDSAMYLCASSSLRLAAVYNEQFFGPGTRLTVL.

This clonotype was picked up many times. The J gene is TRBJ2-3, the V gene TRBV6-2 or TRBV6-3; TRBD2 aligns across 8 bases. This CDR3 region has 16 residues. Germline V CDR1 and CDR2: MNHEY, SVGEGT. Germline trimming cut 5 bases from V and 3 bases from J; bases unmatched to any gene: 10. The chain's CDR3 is CASSRSGSTGTDTQYF. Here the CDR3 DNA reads TGTGCCAGCAGTCGGAGCGGGAGTACGGGAACAGATACGCAGTATTTT.

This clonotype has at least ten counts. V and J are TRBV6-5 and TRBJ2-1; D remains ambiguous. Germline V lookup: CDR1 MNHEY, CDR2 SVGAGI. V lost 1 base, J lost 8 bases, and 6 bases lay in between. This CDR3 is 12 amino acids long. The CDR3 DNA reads TGTGCCAGCAGTTACTTCGGAGATGAGCAGTTCTTC. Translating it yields CASSYFGDEQFF.

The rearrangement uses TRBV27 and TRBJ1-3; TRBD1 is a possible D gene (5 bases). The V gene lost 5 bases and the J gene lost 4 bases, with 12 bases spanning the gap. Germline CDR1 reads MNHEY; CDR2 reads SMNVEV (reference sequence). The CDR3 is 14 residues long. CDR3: CASSPGYHGNTIYF. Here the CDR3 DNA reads TGTGCCAGCAGTCCAGGGTATCACGGAAACACCATATATTTT.

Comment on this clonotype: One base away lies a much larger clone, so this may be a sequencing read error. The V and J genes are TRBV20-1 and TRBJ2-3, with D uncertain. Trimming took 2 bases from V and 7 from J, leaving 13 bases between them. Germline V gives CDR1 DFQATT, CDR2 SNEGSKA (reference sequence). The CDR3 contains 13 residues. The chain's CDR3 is CSARHTGRNTQYF. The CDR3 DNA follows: TGCAGTGCTAGACATACTGGGCGGAATACGCAGTATTTT.

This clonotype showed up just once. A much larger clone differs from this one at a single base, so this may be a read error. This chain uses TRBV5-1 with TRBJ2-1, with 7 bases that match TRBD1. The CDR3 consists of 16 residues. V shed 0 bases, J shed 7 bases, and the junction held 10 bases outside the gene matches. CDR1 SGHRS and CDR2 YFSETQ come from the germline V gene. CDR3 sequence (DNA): TGCGCCAGCAGCTTGGCCGACAGGGTAACTCTAAATGAGCAGTTCTTC. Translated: CASSLADRVTLNEQFF.

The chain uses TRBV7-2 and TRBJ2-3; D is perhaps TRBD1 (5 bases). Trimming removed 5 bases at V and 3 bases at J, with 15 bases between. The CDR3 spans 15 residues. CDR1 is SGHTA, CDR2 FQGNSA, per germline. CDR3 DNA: TGTGCCAGCAGCCCTGACAGATCTTTAACAGATACGCAGTATTTT. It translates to CASSPDRSLTDTQYF. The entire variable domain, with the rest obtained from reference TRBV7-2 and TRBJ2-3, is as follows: GAGVSQSPSNKVTEKGKDVELRCDPISGHTALYWYRQSLGQGLEFLIYFQGNSAPDKSGLPSDRFSAERTGGSVSTLTIQRTQQEDSAVYLCASSPDRSLTDTQYFGPGTRLTVL.

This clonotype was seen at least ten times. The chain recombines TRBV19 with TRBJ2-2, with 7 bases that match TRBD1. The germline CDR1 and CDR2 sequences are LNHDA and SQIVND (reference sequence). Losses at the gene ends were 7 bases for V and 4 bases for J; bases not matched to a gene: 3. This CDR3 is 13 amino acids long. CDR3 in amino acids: CASNRGGTGELFF. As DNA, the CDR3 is TGTGCCAGTAACAGGGGCGGCACCGGGGAGCTGTTTTTT.

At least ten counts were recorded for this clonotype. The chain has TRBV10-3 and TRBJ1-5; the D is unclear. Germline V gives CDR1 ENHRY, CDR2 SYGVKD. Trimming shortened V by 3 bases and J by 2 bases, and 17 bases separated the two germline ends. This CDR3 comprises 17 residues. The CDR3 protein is CAISELFATVGNQPQHF. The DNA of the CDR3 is TGTGCCATCAGTGAATTGTTCGCGACGGTTGGCAATCAGCCCCAGCATTTT.

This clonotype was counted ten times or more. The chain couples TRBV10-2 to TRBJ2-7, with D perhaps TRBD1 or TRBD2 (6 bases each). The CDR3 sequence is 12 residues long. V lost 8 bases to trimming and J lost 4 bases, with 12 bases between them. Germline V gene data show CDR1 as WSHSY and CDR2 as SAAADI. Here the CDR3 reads CASLGGRYEQYF. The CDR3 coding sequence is TGCGCCAGCTTAGGGGGGCGGTACGAGCAGTACTTC.

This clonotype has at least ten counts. In nucleotides, the CDR3 is TGCGCCAGCAGCTTGGAGGCAGCCGTGCAGTTCTTC. Amino acids: CASSLEAAVQFF. The V gene is TRBV5-1, the J gene TRBJ2-1; the D is unclear. V was clipped by 0 bases and J by 12 bases, with 10 bases between them. The CDR3 loop spans 12 amino acids. The germline CDR1 and CDR2 sequences are SGHRS and YFSETQ.

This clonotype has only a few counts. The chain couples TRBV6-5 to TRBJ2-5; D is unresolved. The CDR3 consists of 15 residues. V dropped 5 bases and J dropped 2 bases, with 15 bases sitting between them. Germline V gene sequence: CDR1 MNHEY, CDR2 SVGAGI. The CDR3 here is CASSTRQDGQETQYF. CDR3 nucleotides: TGTGCCAGCAGTACTCGCCAGGACGGGCAAGAGACCCAGTACTTC.

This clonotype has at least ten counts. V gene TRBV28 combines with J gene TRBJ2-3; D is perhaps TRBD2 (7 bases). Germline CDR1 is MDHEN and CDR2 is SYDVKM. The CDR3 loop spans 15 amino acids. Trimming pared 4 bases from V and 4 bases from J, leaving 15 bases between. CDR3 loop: CASSSQEGGADTQYF. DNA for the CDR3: TGTGCCAGCAGTTCCCAAGAGGGGGGGGCAGATACGCAGTATTTT.

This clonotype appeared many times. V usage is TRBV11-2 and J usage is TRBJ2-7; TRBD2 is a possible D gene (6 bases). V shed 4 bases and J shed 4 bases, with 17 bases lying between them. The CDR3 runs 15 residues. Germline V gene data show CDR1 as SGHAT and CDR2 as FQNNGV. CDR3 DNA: TGTGCCAGCAGCTCCCTAGCGTTCGGGGCTTACGAGCAGTACTTC. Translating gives CASSSLAFGAYEQYF.